The clone carrying this TCR beta chain appeared a single time. Its specificity is unknown. The data stem from a study of graft-versus-host responses after intestinal transplantation. Clones were sequenced by immunoSEQ multiplex PCR, and TCRdb holds only the in-frame ones, with some missing. The repertoire holds 98,000 or so clones, with roughly 87% as singletons. Study-wide points: Association was observed between peak circulating GvH clone levels and early post-transplant HvG declines. Where graft-donor T cell macrochimerism was present, patients had high graft-versus-host to host-versus-graft clonal ratios in allografts.

CDR3 size: 14 residues. Germline CDR1 is SGHTA and CDR2 is FQGNSA. The V gene lost 2 bases and the J gene lost 5 bases, with 12 bases spanning the gap. The specimen was unstimulated CD4+ T cells sorted from spleen or lymph node cells, collected before intestinal transplant. The sequence was obtained from a human donor who received an intestinal transplant. V is TRBV7-2 and J is TRBJ2-5; D not certain. The CDR3 DNA reads TGTGCCAGCAGCTTAATGGGTATATTGGAGACCCAGTACTTC. As protein: CASSLMGILETQYF.